This entry is about one T cell receptor beta chain. As yet, its antigen is unknown. The PCR had 60 Vbeta and 13 Jbeta primers. TCRdb's copy holds only in-frame clones and misses some; the assay was immunoSEQ multiplex PCR. The data show some 160,000 clones, more than 80% seen once. This sample was taken from a study of cytomegalovirus exposure and HLA in healthy donors. Study-level findings and limits: Among the most significant clusters, several appeared linked to common viral pathogens in a later analysis.

The clonotype was recovered from a woman aged 35 to 49 in good health and CMV-seropositive. Input material: PBMCs.

The CDR3, as DNA: TGTGCCAGCAGACCACAGGGGGCGATTGGCTACACCTTC. It codes for CASRPQGAIGYTF. The V call is TRBV27, the J call TRBJ1-2; 9 nucleotides line up with TRBD1. Germline assignment: CDR1 MNHEY and CDR2 SMNVEV (reference sequence). The CDR3 totals 13 residues. After removal of 6 bases from V and 7 bases from J, the junction contained 6 bases not matched to a gene.